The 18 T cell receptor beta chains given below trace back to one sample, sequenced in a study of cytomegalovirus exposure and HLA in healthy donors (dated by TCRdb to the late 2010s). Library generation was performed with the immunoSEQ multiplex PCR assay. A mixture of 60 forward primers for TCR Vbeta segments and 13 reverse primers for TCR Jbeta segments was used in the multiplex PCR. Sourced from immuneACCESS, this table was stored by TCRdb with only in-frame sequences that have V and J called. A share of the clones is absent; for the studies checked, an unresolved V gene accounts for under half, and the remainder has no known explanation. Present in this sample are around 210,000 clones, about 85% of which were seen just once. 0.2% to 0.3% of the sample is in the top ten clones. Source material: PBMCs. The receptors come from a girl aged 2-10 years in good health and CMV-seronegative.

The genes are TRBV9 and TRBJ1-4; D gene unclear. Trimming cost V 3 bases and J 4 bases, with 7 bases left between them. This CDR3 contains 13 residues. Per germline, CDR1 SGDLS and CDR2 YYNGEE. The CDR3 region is CASSASLNEKLFF. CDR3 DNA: TGTGCCAGCAGCGCCTCACTTAATGAAAAACTGTTTTTT.

The CDR3 DNA follows: TGTGCTAGTGGCCCCGGGGGGAGTCCAATGTCGCAGTTCTTC. Protein: CASGPGGSPMSQFF. J is TRBJ2-1 and V is TRBV12-5; 7 bases agree with TRBD2. CDR1 and CDR2 (germline): LGHNT, FRNRAP. The CDR3 is made up of 14 amino acids. V lost 6 bases, J lost 12 bases, and 14 bases stayed unmatched. Full variable domain (outside the CDR3, taken from reference TRBV12-5 and TRBJ2-1): DARVTQTPRHKVTEMGQEVTMRCQPILGHNTVFWYRQTMMQGLELLAYFRNRAPLDDSGMPKDRFSAEMPDATLATLKIQPSEPRDSAVYFCASGPGGSPMSQFFGPGTRLTVL.

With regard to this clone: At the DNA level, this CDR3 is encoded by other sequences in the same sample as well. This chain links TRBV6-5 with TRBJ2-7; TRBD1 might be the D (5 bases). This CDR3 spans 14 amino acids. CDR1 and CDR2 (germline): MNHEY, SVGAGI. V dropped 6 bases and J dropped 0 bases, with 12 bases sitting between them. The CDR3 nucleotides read TGTGCCAGCAGCCGCATAAGGGGCTCCTACGAGCAGTACTTC. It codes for CASSRIRGSYEQYF.

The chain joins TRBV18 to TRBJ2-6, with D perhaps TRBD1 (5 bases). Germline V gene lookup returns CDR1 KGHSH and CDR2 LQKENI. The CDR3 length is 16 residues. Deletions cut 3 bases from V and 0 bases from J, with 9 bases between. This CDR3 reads CASSPDNLSGANVLTF. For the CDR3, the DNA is TGTGCCAGCTCACCGGACAACCTCTCTGGGGCCAACGTCCTGACTTTC.

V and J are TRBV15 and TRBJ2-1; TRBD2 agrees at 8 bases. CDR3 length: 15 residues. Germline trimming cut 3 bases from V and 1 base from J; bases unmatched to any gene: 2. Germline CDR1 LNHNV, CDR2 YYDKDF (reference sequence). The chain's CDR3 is CATSSGGVSYNEQFF. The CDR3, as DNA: TGTGCCACCAGCAGCGGGGGGGTTTCCTACAATGAGCAGTTCTTC.

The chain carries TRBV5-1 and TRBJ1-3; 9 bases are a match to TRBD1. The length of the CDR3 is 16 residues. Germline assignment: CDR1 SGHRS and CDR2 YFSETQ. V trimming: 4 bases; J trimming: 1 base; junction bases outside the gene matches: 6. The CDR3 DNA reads TGCGCCAGCAGCGCTACACAGGGGGCTTCTGGAAACACCATATATTTT. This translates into CASSATQGASGNTIYF.

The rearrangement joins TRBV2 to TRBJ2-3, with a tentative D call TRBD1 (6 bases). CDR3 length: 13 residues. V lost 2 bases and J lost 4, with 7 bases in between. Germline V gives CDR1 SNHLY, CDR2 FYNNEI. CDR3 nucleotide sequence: TGTGCCAGCAGTGAACAGGGGCCAGATACGCAGTATTTT. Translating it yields CASSEQGPDTQYF. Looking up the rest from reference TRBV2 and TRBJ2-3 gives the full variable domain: EPEVTQTPSHQVTQMGQEVILRCVPISNHLYFYWYRQILGQKVEFLVSFYNNEISEKSEIFDDQFSVERPDGSNFTLKIRSTKLEDSAMYFCASSEQGPDTQYFGPGTRLTVL.

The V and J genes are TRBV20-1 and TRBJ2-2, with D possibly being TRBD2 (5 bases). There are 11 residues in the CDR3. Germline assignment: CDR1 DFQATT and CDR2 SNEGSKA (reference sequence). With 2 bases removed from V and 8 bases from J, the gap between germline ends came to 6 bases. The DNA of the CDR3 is TGCAGTGCTAGACGGGGAGGGGAGCTGTTTTTT. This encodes CSARRGGELFF.

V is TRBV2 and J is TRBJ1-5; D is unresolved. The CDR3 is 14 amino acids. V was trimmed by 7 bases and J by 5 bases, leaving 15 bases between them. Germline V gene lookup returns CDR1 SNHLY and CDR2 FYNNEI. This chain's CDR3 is CASNREAGHQPQHF. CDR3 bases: TGTGCCAGCAATCGGGAAGCGGGTCATCAGCCCCAGCATTTT.

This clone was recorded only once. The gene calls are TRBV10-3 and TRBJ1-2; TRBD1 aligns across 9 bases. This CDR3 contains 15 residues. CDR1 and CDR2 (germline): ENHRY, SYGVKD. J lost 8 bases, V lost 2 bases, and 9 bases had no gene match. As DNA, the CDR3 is TGTGCCATCAGTGAGGTTAATACAGGGGGCGAGGGCTACACCTTC. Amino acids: CAISEVNTGGEGYTF.

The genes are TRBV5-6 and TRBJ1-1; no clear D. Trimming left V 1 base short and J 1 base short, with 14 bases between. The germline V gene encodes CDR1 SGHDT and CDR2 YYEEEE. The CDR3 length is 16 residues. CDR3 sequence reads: CASSLPGAPRNTEAFF. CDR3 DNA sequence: TGTGCCAGCAGCTTGCCGGGAGCCCCCCGGAACACTGAAGCTTTCTTT. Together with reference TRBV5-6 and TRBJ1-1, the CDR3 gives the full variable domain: DAGVTQSPTHLIKTRGQQVTLRCSPKSGHDTVSWYQQALGQGPQFIFQYYEEEERQRGNFPDRFSGHQFPNYSSELNVNALLLGDSALYLCASSLPGAPRNTEAFFGQGTRLTVV.

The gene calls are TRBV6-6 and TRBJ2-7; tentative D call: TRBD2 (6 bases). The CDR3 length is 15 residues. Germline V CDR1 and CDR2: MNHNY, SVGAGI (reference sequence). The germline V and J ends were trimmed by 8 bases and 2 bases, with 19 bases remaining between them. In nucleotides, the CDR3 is TGTGCCAGCTGCCCCAATAGCGGAGCCACCTACGAGCAGTACTTC. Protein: CASCPNSGATYEQYF.

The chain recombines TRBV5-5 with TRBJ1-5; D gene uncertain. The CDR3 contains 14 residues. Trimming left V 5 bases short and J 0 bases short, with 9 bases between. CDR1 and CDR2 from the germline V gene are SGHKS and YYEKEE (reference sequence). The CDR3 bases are TGTGCCAGCAGTACGGGGTATAGCAATCAGCCCCAGCATTTT. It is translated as CASSTGYSNQPQHF.

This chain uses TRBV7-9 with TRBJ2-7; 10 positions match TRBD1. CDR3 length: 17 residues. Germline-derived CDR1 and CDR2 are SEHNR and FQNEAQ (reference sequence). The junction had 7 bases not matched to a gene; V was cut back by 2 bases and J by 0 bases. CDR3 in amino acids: CASSLSTGGAPSYEQYF. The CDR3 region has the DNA TGTGCCAGCAGCTTATCGACAGGGGGCGCACCCTCCTACGAGCAGTACTTC.

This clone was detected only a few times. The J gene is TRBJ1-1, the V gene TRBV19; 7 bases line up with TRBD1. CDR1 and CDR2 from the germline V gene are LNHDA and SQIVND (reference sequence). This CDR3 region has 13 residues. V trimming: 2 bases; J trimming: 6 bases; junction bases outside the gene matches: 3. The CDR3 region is CASSIPGGAEAFF. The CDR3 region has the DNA TGTGCCAGTAGTATACCAGGGGGAGCTGAAGCTTTCTTT.

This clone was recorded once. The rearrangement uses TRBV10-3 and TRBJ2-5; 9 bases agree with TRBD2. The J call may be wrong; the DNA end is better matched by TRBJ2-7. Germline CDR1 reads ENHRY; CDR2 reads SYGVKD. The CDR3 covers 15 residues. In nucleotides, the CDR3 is TGTGCCATCAGTAGTAGCGGGGGCCGCTCCTACGAGCAGTACTTC. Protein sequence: CAISSSGGRSYEQYF.

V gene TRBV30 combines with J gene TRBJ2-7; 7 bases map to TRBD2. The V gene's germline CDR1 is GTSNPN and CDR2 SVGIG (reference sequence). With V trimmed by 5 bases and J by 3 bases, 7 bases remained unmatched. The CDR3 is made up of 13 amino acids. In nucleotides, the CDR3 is TGTGCCTGGCAGGGCGGGAGCTACTACGAGCAGTACTTC. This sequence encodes CAWQGGSYYEQYF.

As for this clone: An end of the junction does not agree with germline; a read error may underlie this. In nucleotides, the CDR3 is TGTTCCAGCAGCCAAATTACAGGGGGCGGAGTTGAAAAACTGTTTTTT. Translating it yields CSSSQITGGGVEKLFF. V gene TRBV7-9 combines with J gene TRBJ1-4; 9 positions agree with TRBD1. Germline CDR1 SEHNR, CDR2 FQNEAQ (reference sequence). CDR3 length: 16 residues.